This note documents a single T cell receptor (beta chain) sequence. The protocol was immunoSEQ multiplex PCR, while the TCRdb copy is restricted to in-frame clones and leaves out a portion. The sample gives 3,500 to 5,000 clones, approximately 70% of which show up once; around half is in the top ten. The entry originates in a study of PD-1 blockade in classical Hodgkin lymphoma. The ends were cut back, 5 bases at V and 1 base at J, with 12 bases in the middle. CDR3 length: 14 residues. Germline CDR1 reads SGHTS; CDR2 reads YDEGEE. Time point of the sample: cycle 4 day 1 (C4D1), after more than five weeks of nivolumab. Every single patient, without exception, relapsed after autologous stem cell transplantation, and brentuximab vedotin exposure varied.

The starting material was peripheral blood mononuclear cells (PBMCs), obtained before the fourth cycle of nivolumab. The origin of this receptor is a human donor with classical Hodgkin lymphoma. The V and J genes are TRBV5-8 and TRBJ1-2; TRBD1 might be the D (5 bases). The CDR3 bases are TGTGCCAGCAGTAGGACACTTTATAACTATGGCTACACCTTC. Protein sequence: CASSRTLYNYGYTF. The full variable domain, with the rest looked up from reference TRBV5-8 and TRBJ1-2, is EAGVTQSPTHLIKTRGQQATLRCSPISGHTSVYWYQQALGLGLQFLLWYDEGEERNRGNFPPRFSGRQFPNYSSELNVNALELEDSALYLCASSRTLYNYGYTFGSGTRLTVV.